Each of the 30 T cell receptor beta chains below was sequenced from the same sample in a study of metastatic and nonmetastatic thyroid tumors. TCRdb re-analyzed the PCR reads through MiXCR. The table has roughly 40,000 clones, approximately 17% seen once. Not a single patient had been given any form of treatment at any point before undergoing thyroid surgery. Sequences were obtained from tumor tissue. These receptors all stem from a female donor with papillary thyroid cancer or a benign thyroid nodule (not recorded which). Some clones in this sample may be carry-over from other donors' samples.

As to this clone: A much larger clone is a single base away; this may be a read error. This sequence joins TRBV4-2 and TRBJ1-5; TRBD1 might be the D (5 bases). The CDR3 is 16 residues long. CDR1 and CDR2 from the germline V gene are LGHNA and YNFKEQ. V shed 0 bases and J shed 7 bases, with 16 bases lying between them. The CDR3 is CASSQEGWQGGQPQHF. CDR3 DNA sequence: TGTGCCAGCAGCCAAGAGGGTTGGCAGGGAGGCCAGCCCCAGCATTTT.

This clone has ten or more counts. The chain employs TRBV11-2 and TRBJ1-2, with D tentatively TRBD1 (6 bases). Trimming took 4 bases from V and 7 from J, leaving 13 bases between them. Germline CDR1 and CDR2: SGHAT and FQNNGV. The CDR3 is made up of 13 amino acids. CDR3 protein: CASSSAGEGGYTF. The DNA of the CDR3 is TGTGCCAGCAGCTCGGCAGGGGAGGGTGGCTACACCTTC.

This clone was recorded at least ten times. The final CDR3 position lacks the conserved phenylalanine or tryptophan, pointing to a likely read error. It is unclear where the CDR3 begins or ends on the DNA, so no DNA is shown, and the CDR3 is as TCRdb lists it. The V call is TRBV9, the J call TRBJ2-2; TRBD1, the table's D call, lacks a check against the DNA. Germline loops: CDR1 SGDLS, CDR2 YYNGEE. With termini counted, the CDR3 has 8 amino acids. CDR3 sequence: CASSVWGA.

The chain joins TRBV28 to TRBJ2-7; the D call may be TRBD1 or TRBD2 (5 bases each). The CDR3 covers 12 residues. Germline assignment: CDR1 MDHEN and CDR2 SYDVKM. V was cut by 4 bases and J by 7 bases, with 11 bases left in between. The CDR3 reads CASSYRDREQYF. DNA of the CDR3: TGTGCCAGCAGTTACCGGGACCGGGAGCAGTACTTC. Combining the CDR3 with reference TRBV28 and TRBJ2-7 gives the whole variable domain DVKVTQSSRYLVKRTGEKVFLECVQDMDHENMFWYRQDPGLGLRLIYFSYDVKMKEKGDIPEGYSVSREKKERFSLILESASTNQTSMYLCASSYRDREQYFGPGTRLTVT.

This clone was detected a few times. A much larger clone lies one base from this, so it may be a read error. V is TRBV7-9 and J is TRBJ1-2; D remains ambiguous. The germline gives CDR1 SEHNR, CDR2 FQNEAQ (reference sequence). With 4 bases removed from V and 8 bases from J, the gap between germline ends came to 8 bases. The CDR3 spans 11 residues. The CDR3 bases are TGTGCCAGCAGCTCCGGTGCCGGCTACACCTTC. Protein: CASSSGAGYTF.

This clone has ten or more counts. This chain uses TRBV12-3 or TRBV12-4 with TRBJ1-1; 7 bases fit TRBD1. The ends lost 3 bases at V and 0 bases at J; junction bases unmatched: 10. The CDR3 is made up of 17 amino acids. Here the CDR3 DNA reads TGTGCCAGCAGTTTGCCGGGACAGCAACACATGAACACTGAAGCTTTCTTT. Protein: CASSLPGQQHMNTEAFF.

This clone was observed many times. The rearrangement links TRBV10-3 to TRBJ1-2; D gene uncertain. V was trimmed by 4 bases and J by 1 base, leaving 7 bases between them. The CDR3 extends over 13 amino acids. The V gene's germline CDR1 is ENHRY and CDR2 SYGVKD. The CDR3 sequence: CAISVDGNYGYTF. CDR3 coding DNA: TGTGCCATCAGTGTTGATGGTAACTATGGCTACACCTTC.

This clone was found many times. The chain combines TRBV5-6 with TRBJ1-2; TRBD1 aligns across 10 bases. CDR3 size: 15 residues. Germline-derived CDR1 and CDR2 are SGHDT and YYEEEE. V shed 4 bases, J shed 4 bases, and the junction held 7 bases outside the gene matches. CDR3 in DNA: TGTGCCAGCAGCATAAACGGACAGGGGGTCTATGGCTACACCTTC. It yields the protein CASSINGQGVYGYTF.

This chain links TRBV20-1 with TRBJ2-5, with 11 bases lining up with TRBD1. V was clipped by 5 bases and J by 5 bases; unmatched bases: 25. CDR3 length equals 20 residues. The germline CDR1 and CDR2 sequences are DFQATT and SNEGSKA (reference sequence). For the CDR3, the DNA is TGCAGTGCTTCATCGGACAGGGGGCGGCCAGATGGAGGGGATGACGAGACCCAGTACTTC. This gives the protein CSASSDRGRPDGGDDETQYF.

This clone was seen at least ten times. V usage is TRBV12-5 and J usage is TRBJ1-1; TRBD1 agrees at 8 bases. Per germline, CDR1 LGHNT and CDR2 FRNRAP. This CDR3 is built from 15 residues. Losses at the gene ends were 1 base for V and 3 bases for J; bases not matched to a gene: 4. CDR3 protein: CASGLGTGRDTEAFF. As DNA, the CDR3 is TGTGCTAGTGGTTTGGGGACAGGGCGAGACACTGAAGCTTTCTTT.

At least ten counts were recorded for this clone. In nucleotides, the CDR3 is TGTGCCAGCAGCGAGCCGGGACAGTACACAGATACGCAGTATTTT. It encodes CASSEPGQYTDTQYF. The V gene is TRBV7-8, the J gene TRBJ2-3; 7 bases align to TRBD1. Germline trimming cut 5 bases from V and 2 bases from J; bases unmatched to any gene: 7. CDR1 is SGHVS and CDR2 is FQNEAQ in the germline V gene. The CDR3 length is 15 residues.

V gene TRBV12-3 or TRBV12-4 combines with J gene TRBJ2-7, with D perhaps being TRBD1 or TRBD2 (5 bases each). This CDR3 is 13 amino acids long. The CDR3 DNA reads TGTGTTAGCACCTGGGGGAGCTCCTACGAGCAGTACTTC. Amino acids: CVSTWGSSYEQYF.

This clone appeared many times. The rearrangement uses TRBV12-3 or TRBV12-4 and TRBJ2-5, with a tentative D call TRBD1 (6 bases). The CDR3 loop spans 14 amino acids. V lost 6 bases and J lost 2, with 13 bases in between. Written as DNA, the CDR3 is TGTGCCAGCAGGTCCTGGCAGGGGCAAGAGACCCAGTACTTC. Translated, it gives CASRSWQGQETQYF.

The chain carries TRBV7-2 and TRBJ2-7; D is perhaps TRBD2 (6 bases). The CDR3 totals 13 residues. Trimming left V 5 bases short and J 10 bases short, with 18 bases between. The germline V gene encodes CDR1 SGHTA and CDR2 FQGNSA. The CDR3 protein is CASSTSMGRDQYF. The CDR3 nucleotides are TGTGCCAGCAGCACTAGCATGGGAAGGGATCAGTACTTC.

This clone has just a few counts. The chain is built from TRBV27 and TRBJ1-2; D is undetermined. The CDR3 loop spans 16 amino acids. CDR1 is MNHEY, CDR2 SMNVEV, per germline (reference sequence). Trimming left V 2 bases short and J 4 bases short, with 17 bases between. The CDR3 loop is CASSLEGRGSFYGYTF. The CDR3 nucleotides read TGTGCCAGCAGTTTAGAGGGTCGGGGTTCGTTCTATGGCTACACCTTC.

Many counts were recorded for this clone. The chain has TRBV20-1 and TRBJ2-2; D ambiguous. Between the trimmed V and J ends, which lost 0 bases and 1 base, there was a span of 9 bases. CDR1 is DFQATT, CDR2 SNEGSKA, per germline (reference sequence). There are 15 residues in the CDR3. This CDR3 reads CSAREIWGNTGELFF. CDR3 in DNA: TGCAGTGCTAGAGAGATTTGGGGGAACACCGGGGAGCTGTTTTTT.

The genes are TRBV20-1 and TRBJ2-2; D is possibly TRBD1 (6 bases). V was cut by 6 bases and J by 15 bases, with 29 bases left in between. The germline CDR1 and CDR2 sequences are DFQATT and SNEGSKA (reference sequence). The CDR3 is 15 amino acids. The CDR3 DNA reads as TGCAGTGCCGCCGATAAAGGACAGCGTCACGGGAAGATGTTTTTT. It is translated as CSAADKGQRHGKMFF.

This clone has a count of ten or more. The chain has TRBV6-1 and TRBJ1-3, with D unclear. Trimming removed 3 bases at V and 2 bases at J, with 11 bases between. The CDR3 has 15 residues. Germline V gene sequence: CDR1 MNHNS, CDR2 SASEGT. The CDR3 loop reads CASSDLRPPGNTIYF. CDR3 DNA: TGTGCCAGCAGTGATTTGCGTCCTCCTGGAAACACCATATATTTT.

This clone was observed at least ten times. The chain combines TRBV7-2 with TRBJ1-1; D uncertain. There are 14 residues in the CDR3. Germline lookup yields CDR1 SGHTA and CDR2 FQGNSA. The V end was cut by 3 bases, the J end by 2 bases, with 10 bases between. CDR3 DNA: TGTGCCAGCAGCTTTAGCGACGTAAACACTGAAGCTTTCTTT. Protein: CASSFSDVNTEAFF.

This clone was counted at least ten times. The rearrangement links TRBV6-5 to TRBJ1-2; D is possibly TRBD1 (6 bases). Germline V gene lookup returns CDR1 MNHEY and CDR2 SVGAGI. V was trimmed by 1 base and J by 4 bases, leaving 13 bases between them. There are 15 residues in the CDR3. CDR3 protein: CASSYLPGGGYGYTF. CDR3 sequence (DNA): TGTGCCAGCAGTTACTTGCCAGGAGGGGGCTATGGCTACACCTTC.

CDR3 amino acids: CASRMGRCLEQYF. CDR3 nucleotides: TGCGCCAGCCGCATGGGCAGGTGTCTCGAGCAGTACTTC. The rearrangement links TRBV5-1 to TRBJ2-7; D gene uncertain. Trimming left V 7 bases short and J 6 bases short, with 17 bases between. CDR1 SGHRS and CDR2 YFSETQ come from the germline V gene. CDR3 length: 13 residues.

This clone showed up just a few times. This could be a read error, since a much larger clone is one nucleotide away. At the DNA level, this CDR3 is encoded by other sequences in the same sample as well. The V call is TRBV10-2, the J call TRBJ1-1; a possible D gene is TRBD1 (6 bases). The CDR3 has 12 residues. Germline CDR1 is WSHSY and CDR2 is SAAADI. Trimming shortened V by 6 bases and J by 6 bases, and 11 bases separated the two germline ends. This CDR3 reads CASRTGGSEAFF. CDR3 nucleotides: TGCGCCAGCAGGACAGGTGGATCTGAAGCTTTCTTT.

Many counts were recorded for this clone. The rearrangement links TRBV5-1 to TRBJ1-1; 7 nucleotides agree with TRBD1. The CDR3 contains 15 residues. CDR1 and CDR2 (germline): SGHRS, YFSETQ. V was clipped by 4 bases and J by 3 bases; unmatched bases: 9. CDR3: CASSLTGLGDTEAFF. CDR3 in DNA: TGCGCCAGCAGCCTGACAGGGCTTGGGGACACTGAAGCTTTCTTT. The full variable domain, in which reference TRBV5-1 and TRBJ1-1 provide the parts outside the CDR3, is KAGVTQTPRYLIKTRGQQVTLSCSPISGHRSVSWYQQTPGQGLQFLFEYFSETQRNKGNFPGRFSGRQFSNSRSEMNVSTLELGDSALYLCASSLTGLGDTEAFFGQGTRLTVV.

In this sample, this clone turned up many times. The rearrangement joins TRBV27 to TRBJ1-4; TRBD1 aligns across 8 bases. The length of the CDR3 is 13 residues. Germline trimming cut 5 bases from V and 8 bases from J; bases unmatched to any gene: 4. Per germline, CDR1 MNHEY and CDR2 SMNVEV (reference sequence). The CDR3 sequence is CASSGQGREKLFF. In nucleotides, the CDR3 is TGTGCCAGCAGTGGACAGGGTCGGGAAAAACTGTTTTTT.

Concerning this clone itself: Being one base from a much bigger clone, this may be a read error. Lacking the conserved final phenylalanine or tryptophan, this CDR3 likely reflects a read error. The chain couples TRBV5-1 to TRBJ2-2; D possibly corresponds to TRBD2 (6 bases). Germline V gene lookup returns CDR1 SGHRS and CDR2 YFSETQ. The germline V and J ends were trimmed by 0 bases and 7 bases, with 13 bases remaining between them. The CDR3 length is 15 residues. CDR3 sequence: CASSLGGSRGGELFS. CDR3 DNA: TGCGCCAGCAGCTTGGGGGGATCGCGGGGCGGGGAGCTGTTTTCT.

In this sample, this clone turned up many times. Additional DNA sequences in this sample encode the identical CDR3. V gene TRBV4-3 combines with J gene TRBJ1-1; no firm D call. Germline V lookup: CDR1 LGHNA, CDR2 YSLEER. V was trimmed by 4 bases and J by 2 bases, leaving 11 bases between them. The CDR3 is 14 amino acids. The CDR3: CASSRGGRNTEAFF. CDR3 in DNA: TGCGCCAGCAGCCGAGGTGGAAGAAACACTGAAGCTTTCTTT.

This clone was picked up many times. The junction and the germline gene differ at one end; a read error may be behind it. This same CDR3 is encoded by further DNA sequences in the sample. The chain carries TRBV7-9 and TRBJ2-2, with TRBD2 identical over 8 bases. The CDR3 covers 15 residues. Germline V gene data show CDR1 as SEHNR and CDR2 as FQNEAQ (reference sequence). CDR3 DNA: TGTGCCAGCAGTACTAGCGGACGACTCTCCGGGGAGCTGTTCTTT. Translation: CASSTSGRLSGELFF.

This clone was counted many times. V and J are TRBV12-3 or TRBV12-4 and TRBJ1-3; D unclear. CDR3 length equals 15 residues. V lost 3 bases, J lost 3 bases, and 12 bases lay in between. This chain's CDR3 is CASSLAGKGGNTIYF. CDR3 coding DNA: TGTGCCAGCAGTTTGGCCGGGAAAGGTGGAAACACCATATATTTT.

This clone came up once. A clone one base away is much larger, so this may be a read error. J is TRBJ1-6 and V is TRBV5-4; D gene ambiguous. CDR1 is SGHNT, CDR2 YYREEE, per germline (reference sequence). The V end was cut by 0 bases, the J end by 7 bases, with 14 bases between. The CDR3 is 16 residues long. The CDR3 spells CASSLAVSGQNSPLHF. The CDR3 DNA reads TGTGCCAGCAGCTTGGCCGTTAGTGGGCAGAATTCACCCCTCCACTTT.

This clone was counted only a few times. This may stem from a read error, because a much larger clone lies one nucleotide away. The rearrangement links TRBV5-8 to TRBJ2-5, with 10 bases identical to TRBD2. CDR3 size: 16 residues. Trimming took 5 bases from V and 1 from J; bases not matched to a gene: 8. Germline V CDR1 and CDR2: SGHTS, YDEGEE. CDR3 sequence reads: CASRFGTSVPQETQYF. The CDR3 nucleotides read TGTGCCAGCAGATTTGGGACTAGCGTTCCCCAAGAGACCCAGTACTTC.